A selection of T cell receptor beta chains follows, all from one sample in a study of T cells in Graves' hyperthyroidism and ophthalmopathy. One entry per CDR3 protein results from TCRdb running MiXCR on the multiplex PCR reads. In the table there are about 330,000 distinct CDR3 sequences, roughly an eighth of which are singletons. The sequenced sample consisted of blood. These receptor sequences come from a woman aged 40 to 49 with Graves' ophthalmopathy. The CDR3 runs from the conserved cysteine through the conserved F or W. The D gene is left open where the match is weak. Expanded clones get a size class; other rows say once, few or many, or leave the size out.

j_call clone_size v_call d_call cdr3_aa cdr3_nt
TRBJ1-1 few TRBV5-4 - CATTQGMNTEAFF TGTGCCACCACACAGGGAATGAACACTGAAGCTTTCTTT
TRBJ2-2 - TRBV5-4 TRBD1 CASRRDRAKYGAGELFF TGTGCCAGCAGACGGGACAGGGCGAAGTACGGGGCCGGGGAGCTGTTTTTT
TRBJ2-2 - TRBV2 - CASRRGNTGELLF TGTGCCAGCAGAAGGGGAAACACCGGGGAGCTGCTTTTT
TRBJ1-5 many TRBV20-1 - CSARGESSNQPQHF TGCAGTGCTAGAGGGGAGAGTAGCAATCAGCCCCAGCATTTT
TRBJ2-5 many TRBV7-8 TRBD2 CASSGLAGGVETQYF TGTGCCAGCAGCGGATTAGCGGGGGGGGTCGAGACCCAGTACTTC
TRBJ1-1 many TRBV10-1 TRBD1 CATSGQLNTEAFF TGCGCCACCTCGGGACAGTTGAACACTGAAGCTTTCTTT
TRBJ1-1 many TRBV6-1 - CASSPPSGRDTEAFF TGTGCCAGCAGTCCCCCCTCGGGTCGGGACACTGAAGCTTTCTTT
TRBJ1-4 many TRBV13 - CASSFLGGTTEKLFF TGTGCCAGCAGCTTTCTCGGGGGGACAACCGAAAAACTGTTTTTT
TRBJ1-1 many TRBV29-1 - CSVETGIFTEAFF TGCAGCGTTGAGACAGGAATCTTTACTGAAGCTTTCTTT
TRBJ1-2 - TRBV18 - CASSYERYGYTF TGTGCCAGCTCATATGAGCGGTATGGCTACACCTTC
TRBJ2-6 many TRBV28 - CASSSPGLSGANVLTF TGTGCCAGCAGTTCCCCGGGGCTCTCTGGGGCCAACGTCCTGACTTTC
TRBJ2-3 many TRBV19 - CASRTDRTYPPSSTDTQYF TGTGCCAGTAGGACAGACAGGACTTACCCTCCCTCTAGCACAGATACGCAGTATTTT
TRBJ2-3 many TRBV2 - CASSEAPGPGTDTQYF TGTGCCAGCAGTGAAGCGCCCGGGCCTGGCACAGATACGCAGTATTTT
TRBJ2-3 many TRBV12-3/TRBV12-4 TRBD1 CASSLGGTGPTDTQYF TGTGCCAGCAGTTTAGGTGGGACAGGACCCACAGATACGCAGTATTTT
TRBJ1-1 - TRBV11-2 - CASSLGLGAFF TGTGCCAGCAGCTTGGGGTTAGGAGCTTTCTTT